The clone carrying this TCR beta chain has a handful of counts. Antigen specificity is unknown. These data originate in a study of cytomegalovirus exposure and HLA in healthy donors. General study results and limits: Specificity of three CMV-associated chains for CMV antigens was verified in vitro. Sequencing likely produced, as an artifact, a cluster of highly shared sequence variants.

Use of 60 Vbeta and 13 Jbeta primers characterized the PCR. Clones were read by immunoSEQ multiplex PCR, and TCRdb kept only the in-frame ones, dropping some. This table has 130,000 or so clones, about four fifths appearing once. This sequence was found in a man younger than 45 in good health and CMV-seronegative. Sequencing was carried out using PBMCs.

The CDR3 is CASSPMQGTDTQYF. In DNA form, the CDR3 reads TGCGCCAGCAGCCCTATGCAGGGGACAGATACGCAGTATTTT. The chain uses TRBV5-1 and TRBJ2-3, with D tentatively TRBD1 (6 bases). Germline loops: CDR1 SGHRS, CDR2 YFSETQ. The CDR3 consists of 14 residues. With 4 bases removed from V and 3 bases from J, the gap between germline ends came to 12 bases.